These T cell receptor beta chains were read from a single sample in a study of cytomegalovirus exposure and HLA in healthy donors. Sequencing used immunoSEQ multiplex PCR; TCRdb keeps in-frame clones, though not all of them. The repertoire holds around 210,000 clones, with roughly three quarters as singletons. Sequencing input: PBMCs. The receptors here all came from a man aged 45 to 65 in good health and CMV-seronegative. Each CDR3 is given without its conserved first and last residue.

V gene: TRBV28
J gene: TRBJ2-1
CDR3 protein: ASSSPLYNEQF

V gene: TRBV5-1
J gene: TRBJ2-7
CDR3 protein: ASSLDTSTGSHEQY

V gene: TRBV5-1
J gene: TRBJ2-2
CDR3 protein: ASSPGEARTGELF

V gene: TRBV19
J gene: TRBJ1-5
CDR3 protein: ASSPGGSNQPQH

V gene: TRBV5-4
J gene: TRBJ2-3
CDR3 protein: ASSLGSGTDTQY

V gene: TRBV5-1
J gene: TRBJ2-3
CDR3 protein: ASSLVGTSNSDTQY

V gene: TRBV19
J gene: TRBJ2-1
CDR3 protein: ASSIKLAGAKGNEQF

V gene: TRBV25-1
J gene: TRBJ1-2
CDR3 protein: ASSGAIGGRYGYT

V gene: TRBV9
J gene: TRBJ1-5
CDR3 protein: ASSRGTGTFQPQH

V gene: TRBV19
J gene: TRBJ1-1
CDR3 protein: ASSIGQWNTEAF

V gene: TRBV11-3
J gene: TRBJ2-2
CDR3 protein: ASSLVRGSGTGELF

V gene: TRBV7-2
J gene: TRBJ2-2
CDR3 protein: ASSLGAPSGELF

V gene: TRBV27
J gene: TRBJ2-7
CDR3 protein: ASRWGYQSSYEQY

V gene: TRBV6-5
J gene: TRBJ2-5
CDR3 protein: ASSSRQGVGQETQY

V gene: TRBV19
J gene: TRBJ2-2
CDR3 protein: ATGLAGGTGELF

V gene: TRBV6-1
J gene: TRBJ2-7
CDR3 protein: ASSESRTGGYEQY

V gene: TRBV5-5
J gene: TRBJ1-2
CDR3 protein: ASSFLTGGYT

V gene: TRBV2
J gene: TRBJ2-3
CDR3 protein: ASSGEGQGGDTQY

V gene: TRBV9
J gene: TRBJ2-7
CDR3 protein: ASSPAPRDTVGDEQY

V gene: TRBV6-5
J gene: TRBJ2-3
CDR3 protein: ASSYPDRDTQY

V gene: TRBV18
J gene: TRBJ2-2
CDR3 protein: ASSSLAEAPNTGELF

V gene: TRBV7-3
J gene: TRBJ1-1
CDR3 protein: ASSLQGGNTEAF

V gene: TRBV27
J gene: TRBJ1-1
CDR3 protein: ASSSGKQGAVTEAF

V gene: TRBV27
J gene: TRBJ2-3
CDR3 protein: ASSLPYTDTQY

V gene: TRBV9
J gene: TRBJ2-1
CDR3 protein: ASSVIAGGNEQF

V gene: TRBV28
J gene: TRBJ1-1
CDR3 protein: ASSRFSTVNTEAF

V gene: TRBV7-3
J gene: TRBJ1-4
CDR3 protein: ASSPSPPATNEKLF

V gene: TRBV7-3
J gene: TRBJ2-1
CDR3 protein: ASSSLGGEQF

V gene: TRBV7-8
J gene: TRBJ2-1
CDR3 protein: ASSRREGRGSGDEQF

V gene: TRBV5-4
J gene: TRBJ1-4
CDR3 protein: ASSPGHRNEKLF

V gene: TRBV28
J gene: TRBJ1-3
CDR3 protein: ASSFRAGFRSD

V gene: TRBV28
J gene: TRBJ2-7
CDR3 protein: ASSSSGTRSYEQY

V gene: TRBV7-2
J gene: TRBJ2-2
CDR3 protein: ASSRGLAVTGELF

V gene: TRBV6-5
J gene: TRBJ2-7
CDR3 protein: ASRLKREHSYEQY

V gene: TRBV30
J gene: TRBJ2-7
CDR3 protein: ASSGMSSYEQY

V gene: TRBV18
J gene: TRBJ1-5
CDR3 protein: ASSHGTEFGQPQH

V gene: TRBV19
J gene: TRBJ1-1
CDR3 protein: ASSDYTLNTEAF

V gene: TRBV9
J gene: TRBJ1-2
CDR3 protein: ASSVLGQGNYGYT

V gene: TRBV5-8
J gene: TRBJ2-5
CDR3 protein: ASTETVYRGKETQY

V gene: TRBV11-2
J gene: TRBJ2-5
CDR3 protein: ASSLDGGALETQY

V gene: TRBV14
J gene: TRBJ1-2
CDR3 protein: ASSIDRSGYT

V gene: TRBV27
J gene: TRBJ2-4
CDR3 protein: ANPNRDRTAKNIQY

V gene: TRBV4-1
J gene: TRBJ1-3
CDR3 protein: ASSQTGLPGNTIY